The text below deals with one T cell receptor beta chain. TCRdb's copy holds only in-frame clones and misses some; the assay was immunoSEQ multiplex PCR. The sample shows about 14,000 clones, 70% to 90% of them seen only once. This entry belongs to a study of PD-L1 blockade in urothelial cancer. Whole-study context: The patients' atezolizumab therapy, 1,200 mg intravenously every 3 weeks, started at some point between 2014 and 2015.

CDR3 length: 12 residues. V was pared by 2 bases and J by 7 bases, with 9 bases between. Germline V gene data show CDR1 as GTSNPN and CDR2 as SVGIG (reference sequence). The sequencing here drew on PBMCs, taken around atezolizumab (anti-PD-L1) treatment. This rearrangement joins TRBV30 to TRBJ2-1; D not resolved. The sequence came from a man aged 65-85 years with urothelial cancer. The CDR3 coding sequence is TGTGCCTGGAGTCGCGGTTTAAATGAGCAGTTCTTC. Translation gives CAWSRGLNEQFF.